These 2 T cell receptor beta chains were all obtained from the same sample, sequenced in a study of T-cell memory formation after mild COVID-19. MiXCR was run by TCRdb on the 5' RACE reads, yielding one entry per CDR3 protein. The table shows about 110,000 distinct CDR3 sequences, with 15% to 20% occurring only once. Sequenced sample: PBMCs or a T cell subset sorted from them (not recorded which). Source of these receptors: a man younger than 35 who had mild COVID-19 (a few samples of this study predate the infection). Cell type and time point are not known.

In its sample, this clonotype was seen a few times. The chain is built from TRBV6-5 and TRBJ1-2; TRBD1 agrees at 7 bases. The length of the CDR3 is 14 residues. The V segment lost 6 bases and the J segment 5 bases; nucleotides outside the gene matches: 9. CDR1 is MNHEY, CDR2 SVGAGI, per germline. The CDR3 loop is CASSGQGGSYGYTF. The CDR3 coding sequence is TGTGCCAGCAGCGGTCAGGGGGGTTCGTATGGCTACACCTTC.

V is TRBV7-2 and J is TRBJ2-3; D possibly corresponds to TRBD2 (7 bases). Trimming pared 3 bases from V and 4 bases from J, leaving 17 bases between. The CDR3 is 16 residues long. From germline, CDR1 is SGHTA and CDR2 FQGNSA. The CDR3 region is CASSFVGGGASDTQYF. CDR3 nucleotides: TGTGCCAGCAGCTTTGTAGGTGGGGGGGCATCAGATACGCAGTATTTT.